There are a few counts of the clone carrying this T cell receptor (beta chain). Its antigen is as yet unknown. This sample was included in a study of T-cell memory formation after mild COVID-19. About the study: TCR clusters mostly belonged to single donors.

MiXCR was run by TCRdb on the 5' RACE reads, yielding one entry per CDR3 protein. Seen here are a few hundred thousand distinct CDR3 sequences, roughly a fifth observed once, and the top ten hold 21%. CDR3 length: 15 residues. The V segment lost 3 bases and the J segment 5 bases; nucleotides outside the gene matches: 5. The germline V gene encodes CDR1 KGHSH and CDR2 LQKENI. Study observations and caveats: CD4/CD8 balance characterized clones contracting day 15 to 85, and CD4+ skew characterized later expanders. CD4+ contracting clones were mainly CM and EM; CD8+ ones, EMRA.

This chain uses TRBV18 with TRBJ2-1, with 9 positions matching TRBD2. The specimen was PBMCs or a T cell subset sorted from them (not recorded which). The sequence derives from a man between 18 and 29 years old who had mild COVID-19 (a few samples of this study predate the infection). Cell type and time point are not known. The CDR3 sequence: CASSPGTSTNNEQFF. For the CDR3, the DNA is TGTGCCAGCTCACCCGGGACTAGCACCAACAATGAGCAGTTCTTC. The entire variable domain, with the rest obtained from reference TRBV18 and TRBJ2-1, is as follows: NAGVMQNPRHLVRRRGQEARLRCSPMKGHSHVYWYRQLPEEGLKFMVYLQKENIIDESGMPKERFSAEFPKEGPSILRIQQVVRGDSAAYFCASSPGTSTNNEQFFGPGTRLTVL.